The 17 T cell receptor beta chains given below trace back to one sample, sequenced in a study of cytomegalovirus exposure and HLA in healthy donors. A multiplex PCR was run with 60 Vbeta primers and 13 Jbeta primers. This table comes from immunoSEQ multiplex PCR, and its TCRdb copy is limited to in-frame clones, with some not included. This sample has 150,000 to 200,000 clones, with around 77% found just once. The sample taken for sequencing was PBMCs. The source is a young man in good health and CMV-seropositive.

The rearrangement links TRBV10-3 to TRBJ2-3, with 8 bases matching TRBD2. Per germline, CDR1 ENHRY and CDR2 SYGVKD. The CDR3 is 16 residues long. V was pared by 0 bases and J by 5 bases, with 7 bases of the junction left unmatched. The DNA for the CDR3 is TGTGCCATCAGTGAGTCAATCGGGGGGGCCGGAGATACGCAGTATTTT. Protein: CAISESIGGAGDTQYF.

A word on this clone: Other DNA sequences of this sample code for an identical CDR3. This chain joins TRBV7-2 and TRBJ2-3, with 11 bases lining up with TRBD2. CDR3 length: 14 residues. With V trimmed by 3 bases and J by 6 bases, 2 bases remained unmatched. CDR1 and CDR2 from the germline V gene are SGHTA and FQGNSA. The CDR3 coding sequence is TGTGCCAGCAGCTTTAGCGGGGGGGAGGATACGCAGTATTTT. As protein: CASSFSGGEDTQYF.

The chain has TRBV29-1 and TRBJ2-7, with D perhaps TRBD1 (5 bases). V dropped 3 bases and J dropped 2 bases, with 11 bases sitting between them. Germline values: CDR1 SQVTM, CDR2 ANQGSEA. The CDR3 is made up of 13 amino acids. CDR3 sequence: CSVESRVPYEQYF. The CDR3 DNA is TGCAGCGTTGAGAGCAGGGTCCCCTACGAGCAGTACTTC.

V is TRBV28 and J is TRBJ2-7; 8 bases fit TRBD1. J was trimmed by 2 bases and V by 6 bases; bases with no gene match: 9. Germline V CDR1 and CDR2: MDHEN, SYDVKM. The CDR3 is 15 residues long. The chain's CDR3 is CASSSGQGSPYEQYF. The CDR3 DNA reads TGTGCCAGCAGCTCAGGACAGGGCTCACCCTACGAGCAGTACTTC.

This chain joins TRBV18 and TRBJ1-3, with 7 bases lining up with TRBD1. CDR1 is KGHSH, CDR2 LQKENI, per germline. After removal of 3 bases from V and 0 bases from J, the junction contained 5 bases not matched to a gene. The CDR3 contains 16 residues. In DNA form, the CDR3 reads TGTGCCAGCTCACCCCGACAGGGTTACTCTGGAAACACCATATATTTT. Its translation is CASSPRQGYSGNTIYF.

This chain joins TRBV30 and TRBJ2-5; D perhaps matches TRBD1 (5 bases). Trimming took 4 bases from V and 4 from J, leaving 13 bases between them. Germline CDR1 is GTSNPN and CDR2 is SVGIG (reference sequence). The CDR3 runs 13 residues. CDR3 sequence (DNA): TGTGCCTGGAAAATTCAGGGCGGAGAGACCCAGTACTTC. Its translation is CAWKIQGGETQYF.

The chain combines TRBV10-2 with TRBJ1-2; unclear D gene. CDR1 and CDR2 (germline): WSHSY, SAAADI. Trimming took 3 bases from V and 0 from J, leaving 11 bases between them. The CDR3 is 15 amino acids. The CDR3 coding sequence is TGCGCCAGCAGTGATTTCCGGGGAGCTAACTATGGCTACACCTTC. Protein: CASSDFRGANYGYTF.

Comment on this clone: A junction end diverges from the germline sequence, so it may reflect a read error. The chain has TRBV10-3 and TRBJ2-7; possibly TRBD2 for D (6 bases). The length of the CDR3 is 12 residues. Germline CDR1 reads ENHRY; CDR2 reads SYGVKD. CDR3 bases: TGTGCCATCAGTGACGGGAGCTACGGGCAGTACTTC. Protein sequence: CAISDGSYGQYF.

CDR3 sequence reads: CASRWEGPYEQYF. CDR3 sequence (DNA): TGTGCCAGTCGGTGGGAGGGGCCCTACGAGCAGTACTTC. This sequence joins TRBV2 and TRBJ2-7; 7 nucleotides match TRBD2. Per the germline V gene, CDR1 is SNHLY and CDR2 is FYNNEI. This CDR3 comprises 13 residues. After removal of 9 bases from V and 2 bases from J, the junction contained 7 bases not matched to a gene.

J is TRBJ2-5 and V is TRBV7-7, with D unclear. The CDR3 loop spans 15 amino acids. Germline values: CDR1 SSHAT, CDR2 FNYEAQ (reference sequence). The V end was cut by 5 bases, the J end by 1 base, with 14 bases between. The CDR3 sequence: CASSRSPLAQETQYF. The CDR3 coding sequence is TGTGCCAGCAGCCGATCTCCGTTAGCCCAAGAGACCCAGTACTTC.

This clone has a single count. V and J are TRBV4-1 and TRBJ1-5; D unresolved. V lost 2 bases, J lost 6 bases, and 8 bases lay in between. The CDR3 is 13 residues long. Germline CDR1 MGHRA, CDR2 YSYEKL. CDR3 sequence: CASSQLPSQPQHF. CDR3 coding DNA: TGCGCCAGCAGCCAACTGCCCAGTCAGCCCCAGCATTTT.

As for this clone: Other DNA sequences within the sample encode an identical CDR3. The gene calls are TRBV9 and TRBJ2-1, with 10 bases that match TRBD1. The CDR3 has 15 residues. Per the germline V gene, CDR1 is SGDLS and CDR2 is YYNGEE. The V and J ends lost 0 bases and 3 bases, in that order; junction bases with no gene match: 0. The CDR3 spells CASSVGTGGYNEQFF. The CDR3 nucleotides are TGTGCCAGCAGCGTAGGGACAGGGGGCTACAATGAGCAGTTCTTC.

The chain combines TRBV2 with TRBJ1-2, with D possibly TRBD1 on 5 matching bases. V lost 1 base to trimming and J lost 3 bases, with 12 bases between them. The CDR3 totals 15 residues. CDR1 SNHLY and CDR2 FYNNEI come from the germline V gene. The CDR3 coding sequence is TGTGCCAGCAGTGAAGATCGCAGGGATTACTATGGCTACACCTTC. As protein: CASSEDRRDYYGYTF.

The chain links TRBV2 to TRBJ2-3, with unresolved D. Germline lookup yields CDR1 SNHLY and CDR2 FYNNEI. The CDR3 spans 10 residues. Trimming shortened V by 7 bases and J by 6 bases, and 5 bases separated the two germline ends. This CDR3 is CASTTDTQYF. As DNA, the CDR3 is TGTGCCAGCACTACCGATACGCAGTATTTT.

The table lists this clone with a count of one. V usage is TRBV4-1 and J usage is TRBJ2-7, with 10 positions matching TRBD1. This CDR3 is 15 amino acids long. J gave up 0 bases and V 1 base, and 0 bases lay outside the gene matches. Germline assignment: CDR1 MGHRA and CDR2 YSYEKL. The CDR3 DNA is TGCGCCAGCAGCCAAGGACAGGGGGCCTCCTACGAGCAGTACTTC. This sequence encodes CASSQGQGASYEQYF.

The J gene is TRBJ2-7, the V gene TRBV13; 8 nucleotides agree with TRBD1. Unmatched junction bases numbered 1, after V lost 4 bases and J lost 5 bases. CDR3 length: 12 amino acids. Per germline, CDR1 PRHDT and CDR2 FYEKMQ (reference sequence). CDR3 residues: CASSSGGDEQYF. The DNA for the CDR3 is TGTGCCAGCAGCTCAGGGGGCGACGAGCAGTACTTC.

CDR3: CSVEGGRNYGYTF. The CDR3 DNA reads as TGCAGCGTTGAAGGGGGCCGAAACTATGGCTACACCTTC. This chain joins TRBV29-1 and TRBJ1-2; D might be TRBD1 (5 bases). Trimming pared 1 base from V and 2 bases from J, leaving 8 bases between. CDR1 and CDR2 from the germline V gene are SQVTM and ANQGSEA. The CDR3 contains 13 residues.